The 12 T cell receptor beta chains below come from one sample, sequenced in a study of T cells in narcolepsy. Data came from immunoSEQ multiplex PCR; TCRdb stores just in-frame clones and leaves some out. The sample lists 30,000 to 40,000 clones, 80% to 85% occurring once. What was sequenced was CD45RA- memory CD4+ T cells from PBMCs. The receptor source for this set is a human donor with narcolepsy.

The rearrangement links TRBV19 to TRBJ2-5, with D hard to call. CDR1 is LNHDA, CDR2 SQIVND, per germline (reference sequence). V lost 6 bases, J lost 1 base, and 3 bases lay in between. This CDR3 comprises 11 residues. The CDR3 sequence is CASRGQETQYF. The CDR3 bases are TGTGCCAGTAGGGGCCAAGAGACCCAGTACTTC.

This chain connects TRBV20-1 to TRBJ2-7, with D perhaps matching TRBD2 (5 bases). Germline lookup yields CDR1 DFQATT and CDR2 SNEGSKA (reference sequence). CDR3 length: 11 residues. V lost 5 bases, J lost 5 bases, and 10 bases lay in between. The CDR3 sequence is CSALATHEQYF. The DNA of the CDR3 is TGCAGTGCTCTAGCAACCCACGAGCAGTACTTC.

Only one count was recorded for this clone. The V call is TRBV5-4, the J call TRBJ1-5; TRBD1 might be the D (5 bases). Trimming took off 0 bases at V and 6 bases at J, with 13 bases between the two ends. Germline V gives CDR1 SGHNT, CDR2 YYREEE (reference sequence). This CDR3 is 15 amino acids long. CDR3 in amino acids: CASSLDGGIGQPQHF. DNA of the CDR3: TGTGCCAGCAGCTTGGATGGGGGGATAGGTCAGCCCCAGCATTTT.

The V gene is TRBV5-1, the J gene TRBJ1-6, with D perhaps TRBD1 (5 bases). The CDR3 loop spans 16 amino acids. The germline V gene encodes CDR1 SGHRS and CDR2 YFSETQ. Trimming cost V 4 bases and J 3 bases, with 14 bases left between them. DNA for the CDR3: TGCGCCAGCAGCAGGACATGGCAGGGCTATAATTCACCCCTCCACTTT. Its protein is CASSRTWQGYNSPLHF.

This chain connects TRBV29-1 to TRBJ1-1, with TRBD1 as a possible D gene (5 bases). V shed 4 bases and J shed 3 bases, with 9 bases lying between them. Germline V gene lookup returns CDR1 SQVTM and CDR2 ANQGSEA. The CDR3 consists of 12 residues. CDR3 DNA sequence: TGCAGCGTTGGCAGGGTGGACACTGAAGCTTTCTTT. It translates to CSVGRVDTEAFF.

This chain links TRBV6-1 with TRBJ1-5; D gene unclear. Looked up from germline, CDR1 is MNHNS and CDR2 is SASEGT. The CDR3 runs 12 residues. V was trimmed by 0 bases and J by 11 bases, leaving 8 bases between them. CDR3 region: CASSEASQSQHF. The DNA of the CDR3 is TGTGCCAGCAGTGAAGCATCACAGTCCCAGCATTTT.

In this sample, this clone turned up once. This chain links TRBV4-3 with TRBJ1-2, with TRBD1 as a possible D gene (5 bases). Trimming took 4 bases from V and 2 from J, leaving 8 bases between them. The germline gives CDR1 LGHNA, CDR2 YSLEER. The CDR3 length is 13 residues. The CDR3 DNA reads as TGCGCCAGCAGCCCAAGACAGAACTATGGCTACACCTTC. Its protein product is CASSPRQNYGYTF.

The chain is built from TRBV20-1 and TRBJ1-1; D gene ambiguous. Trimming shortened V by 8 bases and J by 0 bases, and 7 bases separated the two germline ends. CDR3 size: 11 residues. From germline, CDR1 is DFQATT and CDR2 SNEGSKA (reference sequence). CDR3 DNA: TGCAGTCCCAGGTTGAACACTGAAGCTTTCTTT. This sequence encodes CSPRLNTEAFF.

This chain connects TRBV6-5 to TRBJ2-1; perhaps TRBD2 as D (6 bases). The CDR3 runs to 15 residues. V lost 0 bases, J lost 5 bases, and 11 bases lay in between. Germline V gene lookup returns CDR1 MNHEY and CDR2 SVGAGI. CDR3 bases: TGTGCCAGCAGTTACTCAAAGGGGACTCACAATGAGCAGTTCTTC. Translated, it gives CASSYSKGTHNEQFF.

The chain joins TRBV5-1 to TRBJ2-1, with 9 bases identical to TRBD2. CDR1 and CDR2 from the germline V gene are SGHRS and YFSETQ. J was trimmed by 4 bases and V by 3 bases; bases with no gene match: 11. CDR3 length: 17 residues. DNA for the CDR3: TGCGCCAGCAGCTCTCGCGGAATAGCGGGGGATTACAATGAGCAGTTCTTC. It encodes CASSSRGIAGDYNEQFF.

The table lists this clone with a count of one. V and J are TRBV19 and TRBJ2-7; TRBD2 matches 14 bases. Germline loops: CDR1 LNHDA, CDR2 SQIVND (reference sequence). Unmatched junction bases numbered 8, after V lost 3 bases and J lost 1 base. This CDR3 has 18 amino acids. Here the CDR3 reads CASSIHQGTSGRSYEQYF. For the CDR3, the DNA is TGTGCCAGTAGTATTCATCAGGGGACTAGCGGGAGATCCTACGAGCAGTACTTC.

J is TRBJ2-2 and V is TRBV19; TRBD2 might be the D (5 bases). The length of the CDR3 is 16 residues. CDR1 is LNHDA and CDR2 is SQIVND in the germline V gene (reference sequence). V lost 5 bases, J lost 8 bases, and 21 bases lay in between. The CDR3, as DNA: TGTGCCAGTAGTGACGCGCCTAGCACAACGAGGGGGGAGCTGTTTTTT. This encodes CASSDAPSTTRGELFF.